Sequencing of this T cell receptor (beta chain) was carried out in a study of monozygotic twins with cystic fibrosis. Study summary: Roughly 3 micrograms of fragmented DNA underwent approximately 15 PCR cycles for library preparation.

V dropped 0 bases and J dropped 0 bases, with 7 bases sitting between them. Germline CDR1 and CDR2: SGHNT and YYREEE (reference sequence). The CDR3 length is 15 residues. Notes on the study in general: J usage was most co-twin-similar in 8 of 16 pairs, V in 13. Monozygotic CF twin pairs shared significantly more nucleotide-identical clonotypes than unrelated CF individuals did.

Repertoires were generated with immunoSEQ multiplex PCR, while TCRdb's copy carries only in-frame clones and drops some. The data hold under 30,000 clones, with over 75% observed a single time. This clone was observed once. Its antigen remains unknown. Input material: blood. The TCR comes from a girl aged 2-10 years with cystic fibrosis. The chain has TRBV5-4 and TRBJ2-1; unclear D gene. In DNA, the CDR3 is TGTGCCAGCAGCTTGGCTCCGAGCTCCTACAATGAGCAGTTCTTC. The encoded protein is CASSLAPSSYNEQFF.